The clone carrying this TCR beta chain has only a few counts. Its target is not known. These data are taken from a study of T cell repertoires in cytomegalovirus infection. TCRdb called the reads again in MiXCR, with one record for every CDR3 protein. The sample lists approximately 120,000 distinct CDR3 sequences, about 32% occurring once. The sample in question was CD8+ T cells from cultured PBMCs, obtained from culture after CMV antigen stimulation. The clonotype comes from a human donor in good health (CMV status not recorded). Some clones in this sample may be carry-over from other donors' samples.

The CDR3 nucleotides are TGTGCCAGCTCACCTCGACAGGGTAGTTTTCCGTCTAATGAAAAACTGTTTTTT. Its translation is CASSPRQGSFPSNEKLFF. The chain uses TRBV18 and TRBJ1-4; TRBD1 agrees at 7 bases. Trimming took 3 bases from V and 3 from J; bases not matched to a gene: 13. The CDR3 is 18 amino acids. The germline V gene encodes CDR1 KGHSH and CDR2 LQKENI.